One sample yielded the 8 T cell receptor beta chains listed below, sequenced in a study of post-analysis software for immune sequencing data. Study-wide results and limits: Controls showed lower frequencies than patients for a few TRBV segments, and TRBV5-6, TRBV5-1 and TRBV20-1 were among these.

Unique molecular identifiers were carried by the TCR beta cDNA libraries. Via MiXCR, TCRdb re-called the PCR reads, giving one row per CDR3 protein. The sample holds 700,000 to 900,000 distinct CDR3 sequences; 35% to 55% are singletons and the top ten take approximately 4.4%. No antigen has been assigned to these receptors. Sequenced material: blood. The receptors stem from a girl between 10 and 17 years old with multiple sclerosis.

Only a few counts were recorded for this clonotype. The chain links TRBV28 to TRBJ2-1; 10 nucleotides agree with TRBD2. Trimming took 2 bases from V and 7 from J; bases not matched to a gene: 17. The CDR3 is 19 residues long. Looked up from germline, CDR1 is MDHEN and CDR2 is SYDVKM. The CDR3 sequence is CASSLGLLSGRVSGNEQFF. Here the CDR3 DNA reads TGTGCCAGCAGTTTAGGCCTCCTGAGCGGGAGGGTCTCTGGGAATGAGCAGTTCTTC.

The V call is TRBV5-1, the J call TRBJ2-1; the match to TRBD2 covers 7 bases. The DNA end lines up better with TRBJ2-7; the J call may be wrong. The length of the CDR3 is 17 residues. Looked up from germline, CDR1 is SGHRS and CDR2 is YFSETQ. The CDR3 sequence: CASSLGTWTSPYNEQYF. The CDR3 nucleotides are TGCGCCAGCAGCTTGGGGACCTGGACTAGTCCCTACAATGAGCAGTACTTC.

This clonotype was seen a handful of times. The chain employs TRBV29-1 and TRBJ2-7; TRBD2 matches at 9 bases. The CDR3 extends over 13 amino acids. The ends lost 6 bases at V and 4 bases at J; junction bases unmatched: 7. CDR1 is SQVTM and CDR2 is ANQGSEA in the germline V gene. CDR3 protein: CSVAGGLAYEQYF. In DNA form, the CDR3 reads TGCAGCGTGGCGGGGGGACTAGCTTACGAGCAGTACTTC.

The genes are TRBV28 and TRBJ2-7; D is perhaps TRBD1 (6 bases). Germline-derived CDR1 and CDR2 are MDHEN and SYDVKM. The CDR3 length is 16 residues. V lost 5 bases, J lost 2 bases, and 19 bases lay in between. CDR3 bases: TGTGCCAGCAGTCCGCAGACAGGCTGGGACGCCTACGAGCAGTACTTC. Translating gives CASSPQTGWDAYEQYF.

This clonotype was seen a few times. CDR3 sequence (DNA): TGTGCCACCAGCAGAGGAGGGGCGCCCCCCTCCTACAATGAGCAGTTCTTC. This gives the protein CATSRGGAPPSYNEQFF. The chain combines TRBV15 with TRBJ2-1; perhaps D is TRBD1 or TRBD2 (5 bases each). The V gene's germline CDR1 is LNHNV and CDR2 YYDKDF (reference sequence). The CDR3 is made up of 17 amino acids. Trimming pared 1 base from V and 0 bases from J, leaving 13 bases between.

The chain employs TRBV12-3 or TRBV12-4 and TRBJ1-2; 7 bases agree with TRBD1. V dropped 6 bases and J dropped 4; count of bases not matched to a gene: 11. The CDR3 has 15 residues. This chain's CDR3 is CASRAPGGKTYGYTF. DNA for the CDR3: TGTGCCAGCAGGGCCCCAGGGGGGAAAACCTATGGCTACACCTTC.

The chain is built from TRBV21-1 and TRBJ1-5; TRBD1 is taken as the D call from the table, unchecked against the DNA. TRBV21-1 is a listed pseudogene. The CDR3 sequence is 18 residues long. CDR3 sequence (DNA): TGTGCCAGCAGCAAAAGACCGGTCCCACTCCTGGGCGATCAGCCCCAGCATTTT. Its translation: CASSKRPVPLLGDQPQHF.

The V and J genes are TRBV11-2 and TRBJ2-7, with TRBD1 as a possible D gene (5 bases). The V gene lost 5 bases and the J gene lost 5 bases, with 19 bases spanning the gap. Germline CDR1 SGHAT, CDR2 FQNNGV. The CDR3 extends over 15 amino acids. CDR3 sequence reads: CASSQTGRVVDEQYF. The DNA for the CDR3 is TGTGCCAGCAGCCAAACGGGCAGGGTGGTGGACGAGCAGTACTTC.